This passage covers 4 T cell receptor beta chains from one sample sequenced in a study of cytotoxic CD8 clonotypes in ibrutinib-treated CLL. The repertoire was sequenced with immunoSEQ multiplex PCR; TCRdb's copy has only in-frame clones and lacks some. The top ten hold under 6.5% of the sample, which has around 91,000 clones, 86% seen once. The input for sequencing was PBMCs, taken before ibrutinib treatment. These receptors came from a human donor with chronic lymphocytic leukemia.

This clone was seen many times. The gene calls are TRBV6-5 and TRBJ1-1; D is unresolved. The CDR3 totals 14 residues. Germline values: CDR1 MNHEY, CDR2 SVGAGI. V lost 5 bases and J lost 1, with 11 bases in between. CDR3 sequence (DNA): TGTGCCAGCAGTACCTTCCGTAGGAACACTGAAGCTTTCTTT. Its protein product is CASSTFRRNTEAFF.

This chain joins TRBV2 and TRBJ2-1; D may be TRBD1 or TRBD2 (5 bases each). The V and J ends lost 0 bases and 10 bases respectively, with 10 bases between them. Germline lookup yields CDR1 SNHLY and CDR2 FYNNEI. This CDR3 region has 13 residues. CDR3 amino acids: CASSEARAGEQFF. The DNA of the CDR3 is TGTGCCAGCAGTGAAGCGCGGGCAGGGGAGCAGTTCTTC.

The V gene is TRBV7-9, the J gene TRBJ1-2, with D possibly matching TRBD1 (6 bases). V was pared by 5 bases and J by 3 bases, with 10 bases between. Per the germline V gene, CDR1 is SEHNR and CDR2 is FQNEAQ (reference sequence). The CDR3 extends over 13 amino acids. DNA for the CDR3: TGTGCCAGCAGCCAAGGACAGCACTATGGCTACACCTTC. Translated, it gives CASSQGQHYGYTF.

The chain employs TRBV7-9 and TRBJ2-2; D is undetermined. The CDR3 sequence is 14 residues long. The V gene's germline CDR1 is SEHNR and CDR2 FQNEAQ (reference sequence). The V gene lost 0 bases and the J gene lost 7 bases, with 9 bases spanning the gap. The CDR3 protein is CASSLARVVGELFF. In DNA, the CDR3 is TGTGCCAGCAGCTTAGCGCGCGTGGTCGGGGAGCTGTTTTTT.